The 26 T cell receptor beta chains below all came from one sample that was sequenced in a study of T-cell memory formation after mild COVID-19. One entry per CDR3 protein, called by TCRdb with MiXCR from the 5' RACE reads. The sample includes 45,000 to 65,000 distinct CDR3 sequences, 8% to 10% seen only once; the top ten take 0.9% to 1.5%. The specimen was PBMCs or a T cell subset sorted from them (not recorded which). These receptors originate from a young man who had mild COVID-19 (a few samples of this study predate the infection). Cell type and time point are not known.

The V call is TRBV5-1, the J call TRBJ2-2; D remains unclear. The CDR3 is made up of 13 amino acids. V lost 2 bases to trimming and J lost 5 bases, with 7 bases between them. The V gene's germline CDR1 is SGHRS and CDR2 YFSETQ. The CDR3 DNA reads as TGCGCCAGCAGCTTCGACCCGACCGGGGAGCTGTTTTTT. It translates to CASSFDPTGELFF.

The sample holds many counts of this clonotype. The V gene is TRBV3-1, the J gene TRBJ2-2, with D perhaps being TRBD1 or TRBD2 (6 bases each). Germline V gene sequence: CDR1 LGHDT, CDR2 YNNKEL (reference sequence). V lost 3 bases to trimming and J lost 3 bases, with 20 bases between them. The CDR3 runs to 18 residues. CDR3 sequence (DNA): TGTGCCAGCAGCCACGCCAGGGGACTTGGTTCGCACACCGGGGAGCTGTTTTTT. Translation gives CASSHARGLGSHTGELFF.

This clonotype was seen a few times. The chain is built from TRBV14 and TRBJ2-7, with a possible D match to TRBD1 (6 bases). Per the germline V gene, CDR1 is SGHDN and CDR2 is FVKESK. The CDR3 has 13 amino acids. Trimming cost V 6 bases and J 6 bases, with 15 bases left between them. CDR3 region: CASSTDVQGEQYV. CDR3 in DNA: TGTGCCAGCAGTACGGACGTACAGGGCGAGCAGTACGTC.

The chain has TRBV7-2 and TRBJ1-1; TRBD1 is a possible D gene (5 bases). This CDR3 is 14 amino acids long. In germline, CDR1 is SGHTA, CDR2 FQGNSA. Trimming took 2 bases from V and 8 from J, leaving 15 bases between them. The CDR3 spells CASSLRGSSREAFF. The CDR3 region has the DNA TGTGCCAGCAGCTTAAGGGGCTCGTCGCGGGAAGCTTTCTTT.

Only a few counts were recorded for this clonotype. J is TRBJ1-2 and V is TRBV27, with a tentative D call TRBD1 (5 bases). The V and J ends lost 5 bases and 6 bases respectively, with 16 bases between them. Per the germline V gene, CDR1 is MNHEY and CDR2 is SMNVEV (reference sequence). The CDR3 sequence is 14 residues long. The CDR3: CASSPGPRRHGYTF. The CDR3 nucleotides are TGTGCCAGCAGTCCGGGGCCCAGGCGTCATGGCTACACCTTC.

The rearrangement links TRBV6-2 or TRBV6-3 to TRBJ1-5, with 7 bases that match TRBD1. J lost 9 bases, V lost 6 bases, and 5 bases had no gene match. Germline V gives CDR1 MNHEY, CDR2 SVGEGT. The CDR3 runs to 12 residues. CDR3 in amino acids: CASRTGRPPQHF. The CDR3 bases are TGTGCCAGCAGGACAGGGAGGCCGCCCCAGCATTTT.

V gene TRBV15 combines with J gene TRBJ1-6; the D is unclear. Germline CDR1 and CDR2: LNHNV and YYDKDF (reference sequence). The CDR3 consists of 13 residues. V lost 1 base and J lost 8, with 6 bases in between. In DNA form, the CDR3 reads TGTGCCACCAGCAGAGTCGTCGATTCACCCCTCCACTTT. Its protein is CATSRVVDSPLHF.

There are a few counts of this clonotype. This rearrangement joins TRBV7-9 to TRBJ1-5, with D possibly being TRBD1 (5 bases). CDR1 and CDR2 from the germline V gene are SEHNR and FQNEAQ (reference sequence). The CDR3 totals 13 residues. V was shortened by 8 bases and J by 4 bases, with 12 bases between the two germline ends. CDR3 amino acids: CASGLEGNQPQHF. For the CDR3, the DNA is TGTGCCAGCGGACTAGAGGGGAATCAGCCCCAGCATTTT.

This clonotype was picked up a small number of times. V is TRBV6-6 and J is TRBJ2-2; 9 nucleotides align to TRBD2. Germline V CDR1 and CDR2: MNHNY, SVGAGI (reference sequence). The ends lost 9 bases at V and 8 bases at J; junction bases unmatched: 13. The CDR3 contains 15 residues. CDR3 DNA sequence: TGTGCCAGTCTACGTACGGCGGGGGGGCCGGGGGAGCTGTTTTTT. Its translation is CASLRTAGGPGELFF.

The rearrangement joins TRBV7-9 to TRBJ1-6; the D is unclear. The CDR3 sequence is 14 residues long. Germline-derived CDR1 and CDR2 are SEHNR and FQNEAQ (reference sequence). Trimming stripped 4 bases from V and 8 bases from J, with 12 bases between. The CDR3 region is CASSWDALDSPLHF. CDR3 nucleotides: TGTGCCAGCAGCTGGGATGCATTGGATTCACCCCTCCACTTT.

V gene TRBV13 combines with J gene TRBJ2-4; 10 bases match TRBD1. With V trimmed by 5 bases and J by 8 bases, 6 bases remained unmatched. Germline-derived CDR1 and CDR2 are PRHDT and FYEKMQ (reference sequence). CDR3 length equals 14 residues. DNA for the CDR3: TGTGCCAGCAGCGCGAGACAGGGGGCGGACATTCAGTACTTC. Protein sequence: CASSARQGADIQYF.

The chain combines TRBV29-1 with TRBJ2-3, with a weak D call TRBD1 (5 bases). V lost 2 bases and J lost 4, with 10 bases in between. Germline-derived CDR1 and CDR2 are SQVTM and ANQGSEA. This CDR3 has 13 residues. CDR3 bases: TGCAGCGTTGAAAGGCAGGGCCCAGATACGCAGTATTTT. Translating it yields CSVERQGPDTQYF.

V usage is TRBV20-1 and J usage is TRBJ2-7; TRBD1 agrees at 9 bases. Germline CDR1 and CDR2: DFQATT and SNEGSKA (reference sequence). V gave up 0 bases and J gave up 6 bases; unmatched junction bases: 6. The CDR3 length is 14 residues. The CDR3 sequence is CSAREGTGSGEQYF. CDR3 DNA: TGCAGTGCTAGAGAGGGGACAGGGTCTGGCGAGCAGTACTTC.

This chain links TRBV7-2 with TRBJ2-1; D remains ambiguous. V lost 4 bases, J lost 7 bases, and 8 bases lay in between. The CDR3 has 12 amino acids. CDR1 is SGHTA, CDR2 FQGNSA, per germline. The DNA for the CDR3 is TGTGCCAGCAGCTCCTGGGATAATGAGCAGTTCTTC. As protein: CASSSWDNEQFF. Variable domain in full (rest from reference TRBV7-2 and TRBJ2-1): GAGVSQSPSNKVTEKGKDVELRCDPISGHTALYWYRQSLGQGLEFLIYFQGNSAPDKSGLPSDRFSAERTGGSVSTLTIQRTQQEDSAVYLCASSSWDNEQFFGPGTRLTVL.

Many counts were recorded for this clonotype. The CDR3 protein is CASSPLGRGETQYF. DNA of the CDR3: TGTGCCAGCAGCCCGTTGGGACGTGGAGAGACCCAGTACTTC. V and J are TRBV6-5 and TRBJ2-5; perhaps D is TRBD1 or TRBD2 (5 bases each). Germline assignment: CDR1 MNHEY and CDR2 SVGAGI. The CDR3 is made up of 14 amino acids. V lost 6 bases, J lost 4 bases, and 15 bases lay in between.

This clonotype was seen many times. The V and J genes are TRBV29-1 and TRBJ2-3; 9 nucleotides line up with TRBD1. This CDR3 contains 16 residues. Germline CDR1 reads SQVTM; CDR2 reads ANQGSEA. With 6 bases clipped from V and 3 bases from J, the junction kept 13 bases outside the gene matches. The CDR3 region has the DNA TGCAGCGTCACCCACCCTGACAGGGGGGTAACAGATACGCAGTATTTT. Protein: CSVTHPDRGVTDTQYF.

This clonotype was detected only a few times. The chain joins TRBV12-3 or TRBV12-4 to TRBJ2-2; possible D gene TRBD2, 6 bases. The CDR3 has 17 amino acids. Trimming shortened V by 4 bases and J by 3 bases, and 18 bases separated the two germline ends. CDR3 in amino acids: CASSYWPGGPHTGELFF. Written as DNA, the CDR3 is TGTGCCAGCAGTTACTGGCCCGGGGGACCTCACACCGGGGAGCTGTTTTTT.

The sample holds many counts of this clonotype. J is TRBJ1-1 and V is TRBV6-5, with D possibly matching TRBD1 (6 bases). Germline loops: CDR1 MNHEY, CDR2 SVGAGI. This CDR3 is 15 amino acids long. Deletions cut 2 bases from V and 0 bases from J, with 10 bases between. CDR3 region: CASSYGQTMNTEAFF. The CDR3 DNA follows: TGTGCCAGCAGTTACGGACAGACCATGAACACTGAAGCTTTCTTT.

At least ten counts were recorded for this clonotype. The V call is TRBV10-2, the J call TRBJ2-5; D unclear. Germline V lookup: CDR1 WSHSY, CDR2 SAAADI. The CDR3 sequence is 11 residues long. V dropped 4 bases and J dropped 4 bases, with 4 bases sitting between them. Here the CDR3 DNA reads TGCGCCAGCAGTGTGACAGAGACCCAGTACTTC. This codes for CASSVTETQYF.

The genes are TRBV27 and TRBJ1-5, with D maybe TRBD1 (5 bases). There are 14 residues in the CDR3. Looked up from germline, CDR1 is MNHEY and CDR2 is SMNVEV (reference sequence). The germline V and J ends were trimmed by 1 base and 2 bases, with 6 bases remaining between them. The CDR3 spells CASSLLGGNQPQHF. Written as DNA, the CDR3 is TGTGCCAGCAGTTTATTGGGGGGCAATCAGCCCCAGCATTTT.

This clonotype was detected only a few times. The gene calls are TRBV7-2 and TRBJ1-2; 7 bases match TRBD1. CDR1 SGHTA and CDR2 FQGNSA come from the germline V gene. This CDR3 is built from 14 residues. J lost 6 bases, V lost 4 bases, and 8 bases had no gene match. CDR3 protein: CASSYRQGLDGYTF. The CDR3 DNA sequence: TGTGCCAGCAGCTATAGACAGGGTTTAGATGGCTACACCTTC. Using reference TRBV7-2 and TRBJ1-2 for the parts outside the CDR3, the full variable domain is GAGVSQSPSNKVTEKGKDVELRCDPISGHTALYWYRQSLGQGLEFLIYFQGNSAPDKSGLPSDRFSAERTGGSVSTLTIQRTQQEDSAVYLCASSYRQGLDGYTFGSGTRLTVV.

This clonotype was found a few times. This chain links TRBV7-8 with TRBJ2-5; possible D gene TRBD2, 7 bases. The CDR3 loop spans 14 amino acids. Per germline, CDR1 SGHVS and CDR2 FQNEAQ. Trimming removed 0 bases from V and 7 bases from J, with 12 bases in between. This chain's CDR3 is CASSLARGPGTQYF. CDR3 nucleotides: TGTGCCAGCAGCTTAGCGCGGGGGCCCGGGACCCAGTACTTC.

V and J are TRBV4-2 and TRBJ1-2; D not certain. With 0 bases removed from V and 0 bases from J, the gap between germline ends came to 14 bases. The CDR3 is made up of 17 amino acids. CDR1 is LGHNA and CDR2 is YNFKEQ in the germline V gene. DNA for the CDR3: TGTGCCAGCAGCCAAGAGAGCGTCCGTTCAACTAACTATGGCTACACCTTC. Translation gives CASSQESVRSTNYGYTF.

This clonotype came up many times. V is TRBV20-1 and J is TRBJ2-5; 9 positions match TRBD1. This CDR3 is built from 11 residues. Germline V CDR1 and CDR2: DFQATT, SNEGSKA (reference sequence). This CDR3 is CSIGTGETQYF. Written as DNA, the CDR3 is TGCAGCATTGGGACAGGGGAGACCCAGTACTTC.

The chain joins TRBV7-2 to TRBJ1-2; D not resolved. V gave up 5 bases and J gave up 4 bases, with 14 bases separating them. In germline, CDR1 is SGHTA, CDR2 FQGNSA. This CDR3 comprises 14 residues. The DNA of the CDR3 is TGTGCCAGCAGCCCCCAGAGAGAGGCCTATGGCTACACCTTC. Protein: CASSPQREAYGYTF.

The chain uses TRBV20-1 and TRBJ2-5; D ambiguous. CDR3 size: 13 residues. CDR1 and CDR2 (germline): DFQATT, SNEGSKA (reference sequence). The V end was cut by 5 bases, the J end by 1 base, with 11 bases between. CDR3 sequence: CSAQVFSQETQYF. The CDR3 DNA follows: TGCAGTGCTCAGGTTTTCTCCCAAGAGACCCAGTACTTC.